This T cell receptor (beta chain) comes out of a study of blood T cell repertoires in COVID-19. TCRdb's table, derived via immunoSEQ multiplex PCR, lists solely in-frame clones and lacks some. The sample yields about 210,000 clones, around 80% seen once. The CDR3 spans 15 residues. V trimming: 4 bases; J trimming: 3 bases; junction bases outside the gene matches: 8. The chain joins TRBV5-3 to TRBJ2-5, with 8 bases identical to TRBD1. TRBV5-3 is filed as an ORF, its function uncertain. This clonotype was obtained from a woman between 35 and 50 years old with acute or convalescent COVID-19. Sequencing was carried out using peripheral blood. The CDR3 DNA follows: TGTGCCAGAAGCCTTAATTCGACAGGGGAAGAGACCCAGTACTTC. Translation: CARSLNSTGEETQYF.